This TCR beta chain emerged from a study of cytomegalovirus exposure and HLA in healthy donors. Study-level findings and limits: Rarity characterized most TCR sequences, yet some public TCRs appeared in many donors. It was found in a later analysis that first-cohort TCR clusters tended to co-occur in the roughly 120 validation repertoires.

Generated by immunoSEQ multiplex PCR, the TCRdb table keeps only in-frame clones and is missing some. Seen here are over 200,000 clones, 90% observed once, and the top ten hold approximately 3.1%. Germline V gives CDR1 SGHKS, CDR2 YYEKEE (reference sequence). The CDR3 has 13 residues. V lost 5 bases and J lost 5, with 13 bases in between. Details on this clone: The antigen remains undetermined.

An approximately 130-subject validation cohort, separate from the approximately 690-subject first cohort, supplied the donors. The gene calls are TRBV5-5 and TRBJ2-5; D is undetermined. The sample was PBMCs. The clonotype originates from a woman between 25 and 40 years old in good health and CMV-seronegative. The CDR3 DNA sequence: TGTGCCAGCAGGTACCAGTTCCTGGAGACCCAGTACTTC. Translated: CASRYQFLETQYF. Full variable domain (missing parts from reference TRBV5-5 and TRBJ2-5): DAGVTQSPTHLIKTRGQQVTLRCSPISGHKSVSWYQQVLGQGPQFIFQYYEKEERGRGNFPDRFSARQFPNYSSELNVNALLLGDSALYLCASRYQFLETQYFGPGTRLLVL.